The 5 T cell receptor beta chains below all came from one sample that was sequenced in a study of OX40 agonist ivuxolimab in advanced cancers. Here immunoSEQ multiplex PCR was the method, and the copy in TCRdb shows in-frame clones only, minus some. The profile shows nearly 45,000 clones, around four fifths of them singletons. The sample consisted of CD4+ or CD8+ T cells sorted from blood, taken in a trial of the OX40 agonist ivuxolimab. Receptors originate from an adult with an advanced solid tumor such as melanoma, head and neck, liver or kidney cancer.

By frequency in the sample, this clone is medium-sized (0.01 to 0.1%). Written as DNA, the CDR3 is TGTGCCAGCGCGGGGGCTAGCACAGATACGCAGTATTTT. Its translation: CASAGASTDTQYF. The J gene is TRBJ2-3, the V gene TRBV7-9; the D gene is possibly TRBD2 (7 bases). The germline gives CDR1 SEHNR, CDR2 FQNEAQ (reference sequence). Trimming removed 8 bases at V and 0 bases at J, with 9 bases between. The CDR3 totals 13 residues. Drawing the rest from reference TRBV7-9 and TRBJ2-3, the complete variable domain is DTGVSQNPRHKITKRGQNVTFRCDPISEHNRLYWYRQTLGQGPEFLTYFQNEAQLEKSRLLSDRFSAERPKGSFSTLEIQRTEQGDSAMYLCASAGASTDTQYFGPGTRLTVL.

The V gene is TRBV4-2, the J gene TRBJ1-2, with D perhaps TRBD1 (5 bases). The germline V gene has CDR1 LGHNA and CDR2 YNFKEQ. The CDR3 consists of 15 residues. V lost 1 base and J 5 bases, leaving 14 bases between the germline ends. CDR3 amino acids: CASSQVRGAGYGYTF. CDR3 in DNA: TGTGCCAGCAGCCAAGTAAGAGGCGCAGGGTATGGCTACACCTTC.

This chain joins TRBV29-1 and TRBJ2-7; 8 bases agree with TRBD2. The germline CDR1 and CDR2 sequences are SQVTM and ANQGSEA. The length of the CDR3 is 15 residues. V dropped 0 bases and J dropped 2; count of bases not matched to a gene: 6. Here the CDR3 DNA reads TGCAGCGTTGAAGAAACGGGGGGGCATACCTACGAGCAGTACTTC. Translated: CSVEETGGHTYEQYF.

The rearrangement uses TRBV27 and TRBJ2-7, with D hard to call. Germline V gene lookup returns CDR1 MNHEY and CDR2 SMNVEV (reference sequence). V lost 4 bases to trimming and J lost 2 bases, with 6 bases between them. This CDR3 spans 12 amino acids. The CDR3 nucleotides read TGTGCCAGCAGTTCAACCACCTACGAGCAGTACTTC. Protein sequence: CASSSTTYEQYF.

J is TRBJ2-7 and V is TRBV11-2; possibly TRBD1 for D (6 bases). CDR1 and CDR2 from the germline V gene are SGHAT and FQNNGV. The germline V and J ends were trimmed by 6 bases and 3 bases, with 12 bases remaining between them. The CDR3 consists of 13 residues. CDR3 sequence (DNA): TGTGCCAGCAGAAGGACAGAATACTACGAGCAGTACTTC. It specifies CASRRTEYYEQYF.